The source of this TCR beta chain is a study of graft-versus-host responses after intestinal transplantation. Study in general: In this cohort, recipients had multivisceral, liver-intestinal, or isolated intestinal transplants.

The CDR3 totals 15 residues. Trimming shortened V by 2 bases and J by 2 bases, and 14 bases separated the two germline ends. The germline gives CDR1 SGHNT, CDR2 YYREEE (reference sequence). Graft tissue processing released intraepithelial and lamina propria lymphocytes. Assay used: immunoSEQ multiplex PCR; TCRdb lists only in-frame clones, some missing. This sample has 60,000 to 65,000 clones, with 89% found just once. The J gene is TRBJ2-7, the V gene TRBV5-4; no reliable D call. Sequenced here: ileum tissue, sampled roughly 390 days after transplant. The receptor's source is a human patient who received an intestinal transplant, so some T cells may come from the graft donor. CDR3 in amino acids: CASSFPGLQAYEQYF. In nucleotides, the CDR3 is TGTGCCAGCAGCTTTCCCGGCCTTCAGGCCTACGAGCAGTACTTC.